The clone carrying this T cell receptor (beta chain) has ten or more counts. The antigen remains undetermined. CDR1 is MDHEN and CDR2 is SYDVKM in the germline V gene. V was trimmed by 3 bases and J by 6 bases, leaving 20 bases between them. CDR3 length equals 16 residues. Time point of the sample: persistent/refractory GD, antithyroid drugs over 5 years with positive TRAb. From PBMCs, RNA was extracted and then used to make the TCR library. Roughly 10 milliliters of peripheral blood went into EDTA tubes. The sample comes from a study of regulatory T cells in long-lasting Graves disease. Points from the study as a whole: Public clonotype sharing was higher in persistent than newly diagnosed patients. Newly diagnosed patients had higher TCR diversity than persistent Graves' patients did.

The authors built TCR beta libraries using iRepertoire HTBI primers and Arm-PCR of CDR3 regions. TCRdb re-called the multiplex PCR reads with MiXCR, one entry per CDR3 protein. In the table there are a few hundred thousand distinct CDR3 sequences, roughly 24% of which are singletons. The rearrangement uses TRBV28 and TRBJ1-1; D perhaps matches TRBD1 (5 bases). This TCR derives from a woman in her thirties or forties with Graves disease. The sample here was peripheral blood mononuclear cells (PBMCs), taken when the disease was refractory, from a patient treated with antithyroid drugs. In DNA, the CDR3 is TGTGCCAGCAGTTTCGCCTCCAGGGCCCTCGGGGCTGAAGCTTTCTTT. Amino acids: CASSFASRALGAEAFF.